A selection of T cell receptor beta chains follows, all from one sample in a study of shared clonotypes between healthy human individuals. Data came from immunoSEQ multiplex PCR; TCRdb stores just in-frame clones and leaves some out. The sample carries approximately 1,500,000 clones, around 97% recorded once. Sequencing was done on a sample of naive CD4+ T cells sorted from blood. All receptors derive from a man aged 25-45 years in good health. Both conserved end residues are part of each CDR3. The D gene is left open where the match is weak. Part of the rows lack a size; the others show once, few, many or a class for expanded clones.

abundance: .
j_gene: TRBJ2-2
d_gene: .
v_gene: TRBV11-2
CDR3aa: CASSLGGYGTTGELFF
CDR3nt: TGTGCCAGCAGCTTAGGGGGTTACGGAACCACCGGGGAGCTGTTTTTT

abundance: .
j_gene: TRBJ2-3
d_gene: .
v_gene: TRBV14
CDR3aa: CASSQDWGLGSTDTQYF
CDR3nt: TGTGCCAGCAGCCAAGATTGGGGGTTGGGAAGCACAGATACGCAGTATTTT

abundance: .
j_gene: TRBJ2-2
d_gene: .
v_gene: TRBV2
CDR3aa: CASSLRQEELFF
CDR3nt: TGTGCCAGCAGCCTCAGACAGGAGGAGCTGTTTTTT

abundance: once
j_gene: TRBJ1-1
d_gene: .
v_gene: TRBV18
CDR3aa: CASSPNTNTEAFF
CDR3nt: TGTGCCAGCTCACCTAACACGAACACTGAAGCTTTCTTT

abundance: .
j_gene: TRBJ2-3
d_gene: .
v_gene: TRBV6-4
CDR3aa: CASSDLPSLGGVNTDTQYF
CDR3nt: TGTGCCAGCAGTGACTTACCTTCATTGGGTGGGGTCAACACAGATACGCAGTATTTT

abundance: .
j_gene: TRBJ2-3
d_gene: TRBD2
v_gene: TRBV19
CDR3aa: CASSIGLAGATDTQYF
CDR3nt: TGTGCCAGTAGTATAGGACTAGCGGGAGCGACAGATACGCAGTATTTT

abundance: .
j_gene: TRBJ2-1
d_gene: .
v_gene: TRBV4-1
CDR3aa: CASSQVGQGRYPAHEQFF
CDR3nt: TGCGCCAGCAGCCAAGTAGGGCAGGGGCGCTACCCTGCTCATGAGCAGTTCTTC

abundance: .
j_gene: TRBJ2-1
d_gene: TRBD1
v_gene: TRBV9
CDR3aa: CASSGGQVIPYNEQFF
CDR3nt: TGTGCCAGCAGCGGCGGACAGGTCATTCCCTACAATGAGCAGTTCTTC

abundance: .
j_gene: TRBJ2-7
d_gene: TRBD2
v_gene: TRBV27
CDR3aa: CASSLAWSSGGLPYEQYF
CDR3nt: TGTGCCAGCAGTTTAGCTTGGAGTTCGGGAGGGCTCCCCTACGAGCAGTACTTC

abundance: .
j_gene: TRBJ2-5
d_gene: .
v_gene: TRBV11-2
CDR3aa: CASSFRETQYF
CDR3nt: TGTGCCAGCAGCTTCAGAGAGACCCAGTACTTC

abundance: .
j_gene: TRBJ2-7
d_gene: TRBD1
v_gene: TRBV4-2
CDR3aa: CASSQELGTGGHEQYF
CDR3nt: TGTGCCAGCAGCCAAGAATTGGGGACAGGGGGTCACGAGCAGTACTTC

abundance: .
j_gene: TRBJ1-2
d_gene: TRBD1
v_gene: TRBV11-3
CDR3aa: CASRRTGGLQYGYTF
CDR3nt: TGTGCCAGCAGACGGACAGGGGGGCTCCAATATGGCTACACCTTC

abundance: .
j_gene: TRBJ2-5
d_gene: .
v_gene: TRBV10-1
CDR3aa: CASSEGPGPQETQYF
CDR3nt: TGCGCCAGCAGTGAGGGCCCCGGCCCCCAAGAGACCCAGTACTTC

abundance: .
j_gene: TRBJ1-3
d_gene: TRBD1
v_gene: TRBV10-3
CDR3aa: CATATGGQDSGNTIYF
CDR3nt: TGTGCCACCGCGACAGGGGGCCAAGATTCTGGAAACACCATATATTTT

abundance: .
j_gene: TRBJ2-5
d_gene: .
v_gene: TRBV7-3
CDR3aa: CASSLGRGPQETQYF
CDR3nt: TGTGCCAGCAGCTTGGGCAGGGGACCACAAGAGACCCAGTACTTC

abundance: once
j_gene: TRBJ2-2
d_gene: .
v_gene: TRBV7-2
CDR3aa: CARKEGSGTGELFF
CDR3nt: TGTGCCCGAAAGGAAGGGTCGGGGACCGGGGAGCTGTTTTTT

abundance: .
j_gene: TRBJ2-1
d_gene: TRBD2
v_gene: TRBV5-4
CDR3aa: CASSLAAGGPGEQFF
CDR3nt: TGTGCCAGCAGCTTGGCGGCGGGAGGGCCAGGGGAGCAGTTCTTC

abundance: .
j_gene: TRBJ2-7
d_gene: .
v_gene: TRBV19
CDR3aa: CASSISEYEQYF
CDR3nt: TGTGCCAGTAGTATTTCTGAGTACGAGCAGTACTTC

abundance: .
j_gene: TRBJ2-7
d_gene: .
v_gene: TRBV5-1
CDR3aa: CASSPQQGTPYEQYF
CDR3nt: TGCGCCAGCAGCCCCCAGCAGGGGACCCCCTACGAGCAGTACTTC

abundance: .
j_gene: TRBJ2-7
d_gene: .
v_gene: TRBV7-9
CDR3aa: CASSLGRRVDYSYEQYF
CDR3nt: TGTGCCAGCAGCTTAGGCCGCAGGGTAGACTATTCCTACGAGCAGTACTTC

abundance: .
j_gene: TRBJ2-1
d_gene: .
v_gene: TRBV7-2
CDR3aa: CASSPAAGTNEQFF
CDR3nt: TGTGCCAGCAGCCCGGCGGCAGGGACGAATGAGCAGTTCTTC

abundance: .
j_gene: TRBJ1-4
d_gene: TRBD1
v_gene: TRBV5-1
CDR3aa: CASSLGGQGNGRLFF
CDR3nt: TGCGCCAGCAGCTTGGGGGGACAGGGAAACGGGCGACTGTTTTTT

abundance: .
j_gene: TRBJ2-1
d_gene: .
v_gene: TRBV7-2
CDR3aa: CASSSFYNEQFF
CDR3nt: TGTGCCAGCAGCTCATTCTACAATGAGCAGTTCTTC

abundance: .
j_gene: TRBJ2-1
d_gene: TRBD2
v_gene: TRBV25-1
CDR3aa: CASSEKLAGDEQFF
CDR3nt: TGTGCCAGCAGTGAAAAACTAGCGGGAGATGAGCAGTTCTTC

abundance: .
j_gene: TRBJ2-1
d_gene: .
v_gene: TRBV21-1
CDR3aa: CASSNPSPLNEQFF
CDR3nt: TGTGCCAGCAGCAACCCTAGCCCCCTCAATGAGCAGTTCTTC

abundance: .
j_gene: TRBJ2-7
d_gene: TRBD1
v_gene: TRBV4-1
CDR3aa: CASSQGPAGGTYEQYF
CDR3nt: TGCGCCAGCAGCCAAGGCCCGGCAGGGGGCACATACGAGCAGTACTTC

abundance: .
j_gene: TRBJ1-4
d_gene: .
v_gene: TRBV5-1
CDR3aa: CASSPPGRLNEKLFF
CDR3nt: TGCGCCAGCAGCCCCCCCGGGCGCCTTAATGAAAAACTGTTTTTT

abundance: .
j_gene: TRBJ2-7
d_gene: TRBD2
v_gene: TRBV15
CDR3aa: CATSRELAGASYEQYF
CDR3nt: TGTGCCACCAGCAGAGAGCTCGCGGGAGCATCCTACGAGCAGTACTTC

abundance: .
j_gene: TRBJ1-4
d_gene: .
v_gene: TRBV7-2
CDR3aa: CASSLFPRFWENEKLFF
CDR3nt: TGTGCCAGCAGCTTATTCCCCCGTTTTTGGGAAAATGAAAAACTGTTTTTT

abundance: .
j_gene: TRBJ2-1
d_gene: .
v_gene: TRBV10-3
CDR3aa: CAIMEGPYNEQFF
CDR3nt: TGTGCCATCATGGAGGGCCCCTACAATGAGCAGTTCTTC

abundance: .
j_gene: TRBJ2-2
d_gene: TRBD2
v_gene: TRBV19
CDR3aa: CASSTGGRKGYTGELFF
CDR3nt: TGTGCCAGTAGTACGGGAGGACGAAAAGGTTACACCGGGGAGCTGTTTTTT

abundance: .
j_gene: TRBJ2-1
d_gene: TRBD2
v_gene: TRBV2
CDR3aa: CASPGTSSYNEQFF
CDR3nt: TGTGCCAGCCCCGGGACTAGCTCCTACAATGAGCAGTTCTTC

abundance: once
j_gene: TRBJ1-5
d_gene: TRBD1
v_gene: TRBV7-8
CDR3aa: CASSRGRDRHSNQPQHF
CDR3nt: TGTGCCAGCAGCAGGGGTCGGGACAGGCATAGCAATCAGCCCCAGCATTTT

abundance: .
j_gene: TRBJ2-1
d_gene: TRBD1
v_gene: TRBV6-4
CDR3aa: CASSAGQGSNEQFF
CDR3nt: TGTGCCAGCAGTGCGGGACAGGGTTCAAATGAGCAGTTCTTC

abundance: .
j_gene: TRBJ2-4
d_gene: .
v_gene: TRBV18
CDR3aa: CASSPAYQRSKYF
CDR3nt: TGTGCCAGCTCACCAGCCTACCAGCGATCGAAGTACTTC

abundance: .
j_gene: TRBJ1-4
d_gene: .
v_gene: TRBV9
CDR3aa: CASSVGLAGTRDEKLFF
CDR3nt: TGTGCCAGCAGCGTAGGTCTAGCTGGGACTAGGGATGAAAAACTGTTTTTT

abundance: .
j_gene: TRBJ2-3
d_gene: .
v_gene: TRBV28
CDR3aa: CASSFRVSDKRTDTQYF
CDR3nt: TGTGCCAGCAGTTTCCGAGTGTCGGACAAACGCACAGATACGCAGTATTTT

abundance: .
j_gene: TRBJ2-5
d_gene: .
v_gene: TRBV20-1
CDR3aa: CSGEMETQYF
CDR3nt: TGCAGTGGGGAAATGGAGACCCAGTACTTC

abundance: .
j_gene: TRBJ1-4
d_gene: .
v_gene: TRBV30
CDR3aa: CAWRPWAGVATNEKLFF
CDR3nt: TGTGCCTGGAGGCCCTGGGCAGGAGTTGCAACTAATGAAAAACTGTTTTTT

abundance: .
j_gene: TRBJ2-1
d_gene: .
v_gene: TRBV7-9
CDR3aa: CASSLGPDATYNEQFF
CDR3nt: TGTGCCAGCAGCTTAGGGCCGGATGCAACCTACAATGAGCAGTTCTTC